This is a list of T cell receptor beta chains from one sample in a study of beta chain features in type 1 diabetes. Sequenced by immunoSEQ multiplex PCR; TCRdb stores in-frame clones only, minus some. The data show some 160,000 clones, with roughly 9% seen just once and approximately 0.7% held by the top ten. Sequenced: central memory CD4+ T cells from blood. These receptors were collected from a woman in her thirties with type 1 diabetes. Each CDR3 is given with its conserved first and last residue. Each record gives: V gene, D gene, J gene, clone size, CDR3 protein, CDR3 DNA. The D gene is left open where the match is weak. Only some rows state a clone size, as once, few, many or a class for expanded clones.

TRBV7-2,NA,TRBJ1-5,NA,CASSSSFNQPQHF,TGTGCCAGCAGCTCCTCCTTCAATCAGCCCCAGCATTTT
TRBV29-1,NA,TRBJ2-3,medium-sized,CSVDSGNTDTQYF,TGCAGCGTTGATTCCGGTAACACAGATACGCAGTATTTT
TRBV27,NA,TRBJ2-6,few,CASSLRGANVLTF,TGTGCCAGCAGTTTACGTGGGGCCAACGTCCTGACTTTC
TRBV29-1,TRBD1,TRBJ2-7,NA,CSVGGRQGTAYEQYF,TGCAGCGTAGGTGGAAGACAGGGGACGGCCTACGAGCAGTACTTC
TRBV29-1,TRBD2,TRBJ2-1,NA,CSVEEGGARINEQFF,TGCAGCGTTGAAGAGGGAGGGGCGAGGATTAATGAGCAGTTCTTC
TRBV4-2,TRBD1,TRBJ2-7,few,CASSEGGQIHEQYF,TGTGCCAGCAGCGAAGGGGGACAGATCCACGAGCAGTACTTC
TRBV5-1,TRBD1,TRBJ2-5,NA,CASSLNRGETQYF,TGCGCCAGCAGCTTGAACAGGGGGGAGACCCAGTACTTC
TRBV7-8,NA,TRBJ2-6,NA,CASSRTGSGANVLTF,TGTGCCAGCAGTCGAACAGGCTCTGGGGCCAACGTCCTGACTTTC
TRBV28,TRBD2,TRBJ2-3,NA,CASSPAPGLAGGGDTQYF,TGTGCCAGCAGTCCTGCCCCCGGACTAGCGGGAGGGGGGGATACGCAGTATTTT
TRBV19,TRBD2,TRBJ2-5,NA,CATKRGEETQYF,TGTGCCACCAAACGGGGGGAAGAGACCCAGTACTTC
TRBV6-1,TRBD1,TRBJ2-1,few,CASTEDRGYEQFF,TGTGCCAGCACCGAGGACAGGGGGTATGAGCAGTTCTTC
TRBV28,NA,TRBJ1-1,NA,CASSTTQGGDEAFF,TGTGCCAGCAGCACAACACAGGGAGGGGATGAAGCTTTCTTT
TRBV18,NA,TRBJ2-1,NA,CASSAAEQFF,TGTGCCAGCTCCGCGGCTGAGCAGTTCTTC
TRBV20-1,NA,TRBJ1-2,NA,CSASRGEVYTF,TGCAGTGCAAGCAGGGGAGAGGTCTACACCTTC
TRBV9,NA,TRBJ2-1,NA,CASSVAGGPQSEQFF,TGTGCCAGCAGCGTAGCGGGGGGCCCCCAAAGCGAGCAGTTCTTC
TRBV19,TRBD2,TRBJ2-1,NA,CASSLMTSGRNEQFF,TGTGCCAGTAGCCTAATGACTAGCGGGAGAAATGAGCAGTTCTTC
TRBV5-1,NA,TRBJ2-7,NA,CASSLAQTDYEQYF,TGCGCCAGCAGCTTGGCACAGACGGACTACGAGCAGTACTTC
TRBV6-6,TRBD1,TRBJ2-7,few,CASRGTGASYEQYF,TGTGCCAGCCGAGGGACAGGGGCTTCCTACGAGCAGTACTTC
TRBV11-1,TRBD1,TRBJ2-5,few,CASSPGQDFQETQYF,TGTGCCAGCAGCCCCGGACAGGACTTCCAAGAGACCCAGTACTTC
TRBV7-8,NA,TRBJ1-5,NA,CASSQLRGNQPQHF,TGTGCCAGCAGCCAACTACGTGGCAATCAGCCCCAGCATTTT
TRBV7-6,NA,TRBJ2-5,few,CASSLLAIGQETQYF,TGTGCCAGCAGCTTGTTAGCGATCGGCCAAGAGACCCAGTACTTC
TRBV29-1,NA,TRBJ1-1,few,CSAGHLTTSTEAFF,TGCAGCGCGGGACACCTGACGACCAGCACTGAAGCTTTCTTT
TRBV6-5,NA,TRBJ2-2,few,CASSYSTNTGELFF,TGTGCCAGCAGTTACTCCACGAACACCGGGGAGCTGTTTTTT
TRBV2,NA,TRBJ2-3,NA,CASSPGSGTQYF,TGTGCCAGCTCCCCCGGGAGCGGTACGCAGTATTTT
TRBV4-2,NA,TRBJ1-1,few,CASSQNPRGARNTEAFF,TGTGCCAGCAGCCAAAATCCCCGTGGGGCCCGGAACACTGAAGCTTTCTTT
TRBV29-1,NA,TRBJ1-2,few,CSVENRGEYGYTF,TGCAGCGTTGAGAACCGGGGAGAATATGGCTACACCTTC
TRBV18,NA,TRBJ1-2,few,CASSPTGPGNYGYTF,TGTGCCAGCTCACCAACAGGGCCGGGGAACTATGGCTACACCTTC
TRBV27,NA,TRBJ1-2,few,CASRPFGGEGYTF,TGTGCCAGCCGCCCTTTCGGGGGAGAGGGCTACACCTTC
TRBV5-4,NA,TRBJ1-1,NA,CASSVRDGGTEAFF,TGTGCCAGCAGCGTTAGGGACGGGGGAACTGAAGCTTTCTTT
TRBV4-2,TRBD2,TRBJ2-5,NA,CASSRNSGRGQETQYF,TGTGCCAGCAGCCGCAATAGCGGGAGAGGACAAGAGACCCAGTACTTC
TRBV10-3,TRBD2,TRBJ2-7,few,CAISRLAGVSSYEQYF,TGTGCCATCAGTCGGCTAGCGGGAGTAAGCTCCTACGAGCAGTACTTC
TRBV4-2,NA,TRBJ2-6,few,CASSQDPLSGANVLTF,TGTGCCAGCAGCCAAGATCCCCTCTCTGGGGCCAACGTCCTGACTTTC
TRBV4-2,TRBD2,TRBJ2-1,few,CASSQDRSSGRQFF,TGTGCCAGCAGCCAAGATAGGTCTAGCGGTCGGCAGTTCTTC
TRBV25-1,NA,TRBJ2-7,NA,CASSAPYFRDTPYEQYF,TGTGCCAGCAGTGCCCCATACTTCCGGGACACTCCCTACGAGCAGTACTTC
TRBV5-1,TRBD1,TRBJ1-1,NA,CASSLEGGTGGRNTEAFF,TGCGCCAGCAGCTTGGAAGGTGGGACAGGGGGCCGAAACACTGAAGCTTTCTTT
TRBV7-2,NA,TRBJ2-1,few,CASSSFEGVHEQFF,TGTGCCAGCAGCTCCTTCGAGGGCGTGCATGAGCAGTTCTTC
TRBV19,TRBD1,TRBJ1-2,NA,CAGRDRDALRGYTF,TGTGCCGGCCGGGACAGGGACGCCTTGCGCGGCTACACCTTC
TRBV5-1,TRBD1,TRBJ2-1,few,CASSSEPGQGYNEQFF,TGCGCCAGCAGCAGTGAACCGGGACAGGGTTACAATGAGCAGTTCTTC
TRBV29-1,TRBD1,TRBJ2-5,few,CSVSPPGGKTQYF,TGCAGCGTGAGCCCACCAGGGGGAAAGACCCAGTACTTC
TRBV5-1,TRBD1,TRBJ2-5,NA,CASSPGQGEETQYF,TGCGCCAGCAGCCCTGGACAGGGGGAAGAGACCCAGTACTTC
TRBV5-1,TRBD1,TRBJ1-2,NA,CASSLGDRDNYGYTF,TGCGCCAGCAGCTTGGGAGACAGGGATAACTATGGCTACACCTTC
TRBV29-1,TRBD1,TRBJ1-1,few,CSGGQGYTEAFF,TGCAGCGGGGGACAGGGCTACACTGAAGCTTTCTTT
TRBV4-2,TRBD1,TRBJ1-4,few,CASSQVGQGETTNEKLFF,TGTGCCAGCAGCCAAGTGGGACAGGGGGAGACAACTAATGAAAAACTGTTTTTT
TRBV19,TRBD2,TRBJ2-5,NA,CASSILGRDFHF,TGTGCCAGTAGTATACTCGGGAGGGATTTTCACTTC
TRBV7-2,TRBD2,TRBJ2-7,NA,CASSNGLGYYEQYF,TGTGCCAGCAGCAACGGACTAGGGTACTACGAGCAGTACTTC
TRBV30,NA,TRBJ2-7,few,CAWGPSLATEQYF,TGTGCCTGGGGCCCCTCACTAGCAACCGAGCAGTACTTC